A selection of T cell receptor beta chains follows, all from one sample in a study of T cell repertoires in cytomegalovirus infection. TCRdb reprocessed the reads with MiXCR, giving one entry per CDR3 protein. The sample holds about 360,000 distinct CDR3 sequences, over 15% seen once. Sequencing was carried out using PBMCs. These TCRs come from a human donor in good health (CMV status not recorded). Some clones in this sample may be carry-over from other donors' samples. CDR3s include the opening cysteine and the closing phenylalanine or tryptophan. A D gene is named only where the DNA matches it firmly. Only some rows state a clone size, as once, few, many or a class for expanded clones.

V gene	D gene	clone size	CDR3 length	J gene	CDR3 protein	CDR3 DNA
TRBV20-1	.	.	14	TRBJ2-2	CSARVRGHTGELFF	TGCAGTGCTAGGGTGAGAGGACACACCGGGGAGCTGTTTTTT
TRBV12-3/TRBV12-4	.	.	14	TRBJ2-3	CASSFEEGTDTQYF	TGTGCCAGCAGTTTCGAGGAGGGTACGGATACGCAGTATTTT
TRBV7-8	.	many	12	TRBJ1-1	CASSFQNTEAFF	TGTGCCAGCAGCTTCCAGAACACTGAAGCTTTCTTT
TRBV19	.	.	12	TRBJ1-1	CASSMSYTEAFF	TGTGCCAGTAGTATGTCTTACACTGAAGCTTTCTTT
TRBV7-9	TRBD2	.	15	TRBJ2-7	CASSRLASGNYEQYF	TGTGCCAGCAGCCGCTTGGCTAGCGGGAACTACGAGCAGTACTTC
TRBV28	.	few	14	TRBJ1-2	CASSFLGPSNGYTF	TGTGCCAGCAGTTTTCTGGGGCCATCTAATGGCTACACCTTC
TRBV7-9	.	many	14	TRBJ2-1	CASSHEADGNEQFF	TGTGCCAGCAGCCATGAGGCGGATGGGAATGAGCAGTTCTTC
TRBV4-1	.	.	15	TRBJ1-1	CASSNFGIKNTEAFF	TGCGCCAGCAGCAATTTTGGAATTAAGAACACTGAAGCTTTCTTT
TRBV6-2/TRBV6-3	.	.	13	TRBJ2-2	CATLRGSTGELFF	TGTGCCACCTTACGAGGGTCCACCGGGGAGCTGTTTTTT
TRBV30	TRBD2	.	15	TRBJ2-5	CAWSVGLGERETQYF	TGTGCCTGGAGTGTGGGACTAGGCGAGCGGGAGACCCAGTACTTC
TRBV7-2	.	many	16	TRBJ2-3	CASSLGYRAGSDTQYF	TGTGCCAGCAGCTTAGGTTACAGGGCTGGGTCAGATACGCAGTATTTT
TRBV12-3/TRBV12-4	.	few	14	TRBJ2-3	CASSPRGTVWSQYF	TGTGCCAGCAGTCCCAGAGGAACCGTCTGGTCGCAGTATTTT
TRBV7-6	.	many	14	TRBJ2-1	CASSLAWDTGEQFF	TGTGCCAGCAGCTTAGCGTGGGACACCGGCGAGCAGTTCTTC
TRBV7-2	.	many	14	TRBJ2-3	CASSLYASTDTQYF	TGTGCCAGCAGCTTATATGCCAGCACAGATACGCAGTATTTT
TRBV4-1	TRBD2	.	16	TRBJ2-1	CASSIIYGGSYNEQFF	TGTGCCAGCAGCATCATATACGGGGGGAGTTACAATGAGCAGTTCTTC